Below, one T cell receptor (beta chain) is given with its context. This clonotype has a count of ten or more. The antigen it recognizes is unknown. It has no much larger one-base neighbor in the sample; base qualities were not kept. The method behind the library was 5' RACE. Sequencing used a NextSeq 500. In the TCR library protocol, unique molecular identifiers were attached to individual cDNA molecules to correct for PCR bias and sequencing error. Both TCR alpha and beta chains were sequenced, and tight co-correlation was observed between alpha and beta sequence abundances in each sample. Per the original workflow: Decombinator V4 was used to annotate TCR sequences for V gene, J gene and CDR3. TCRs were defined as expanded if a significant change between any two time points was detected under a Poisson model with p below 0.0001. Abundances of TCRs were expressed as counts per million after normalisation to the total number of TCRs sequenced in each sample. MAIT TCRs were defined by TRAV1-2 paired with TRAJ12, TRAJ20 or TRAJ33, and iNKT TCRs by TRAV10 paired with TRAJ18. VDJdb, accessed 1 November 2021, was searched for CMV, EBV and SARS-CoV-2 annotated TCRs, excluding TCRs annotated for multiple antigens. TCRdb redid the processing of the public reads, applying fastp at Q25 and MiXCR, and retained in-frame beta chains. Every CDR3 protein is listed once, alongside the most common genes and DNA of its rows. The V and J calls come from TCRdb's annotation, not from the publication. For this sample the table gives 25,000 to 30,000 distinct CDR3 sequences, of which about 4.6% were detected only once. Approximately 10% of the sample is held by the ten biggest clonotypes.

This entry belongs to a study of early T cells in non-severe SARS-CoV-2 infection (dated by TCRdb to about 2021). Background on the whole study: Because TCR sequencing relied on bulk RNA taken from unsorted whole blood, pairing of alpha and beta chains was not possible. What the authors observed across the whole study: Matching against VDJdb was skewed toward anti-spike CD8 responses, likely underestimated virus-specific expansions, and missed private and CD4 specificities.

Inclusive of the bounding cysteine and phenylalanine, the CDR3 is 13 residues long. The read is trimmed to its CDR3 DNA, 39 bases read in frame from base 1. The junction shows trimming of 7 bases on V and 8 bases on J, plus 17 bases between the germline ends. As encoded in the germline V gene (reference sequence), CDR1 is SEHNR while CDR2 is FQNEAQ. The study was a case-control design nested within a healthcare worker cohort in London, UK, with weekly nasopharyngeal swab PCR tests and blood sampling. Between 23 and 31 March 2020, the week of the UK lockdown, healthcare workers were enrolled and then followed up weekly for as long as 16 weeks.

Material for sequencing was whole blood. This TCR derives from an adult who was a healthcare worker with PCR-confirmed SARS-CoV-2 infection or an uninfected control (not recorded which). The rearrangement joined TRBV7-9 to TRBJ1-1, with no confident D gene call. CDR3 region: CASTPAPSPEAFF. The DNA sequence is given as TGTGCCAGCACCCCCGCACCTAGCCCGGAAGCTTTCTTT.